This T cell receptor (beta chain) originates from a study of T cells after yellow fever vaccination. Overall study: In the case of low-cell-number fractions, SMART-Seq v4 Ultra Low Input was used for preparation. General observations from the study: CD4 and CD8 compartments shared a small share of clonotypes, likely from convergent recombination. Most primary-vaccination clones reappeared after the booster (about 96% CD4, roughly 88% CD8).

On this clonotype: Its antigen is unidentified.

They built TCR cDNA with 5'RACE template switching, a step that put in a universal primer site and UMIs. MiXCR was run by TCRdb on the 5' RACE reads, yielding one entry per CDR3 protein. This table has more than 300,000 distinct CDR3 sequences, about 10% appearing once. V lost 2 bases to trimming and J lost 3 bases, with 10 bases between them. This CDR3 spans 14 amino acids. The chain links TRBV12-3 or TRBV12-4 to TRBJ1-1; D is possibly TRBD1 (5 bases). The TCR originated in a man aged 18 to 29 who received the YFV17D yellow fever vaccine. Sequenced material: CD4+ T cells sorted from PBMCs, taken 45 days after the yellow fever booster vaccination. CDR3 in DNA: TGTGCCAGCAGTTTACAGGGATTGGACACTGAAGCTTTCTTT. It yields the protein CASSLQGLDTEAFF.